Sequencing of this T cell receptor beta chain was carried out in a study of blood T cell repertoires in COVID-19. Study summary: From the United States, Italy and Spain came samples of acute and convalescent COVID-19.

The CDR3 spans 14 residues. CDR1 is MGHDK and CDR2 is SYGVNS in the germline V gene. V lost 2 bases, J lost 1 base, and 1 base stayed unmatched. Profiled with immunoSEQ multiplex PCR; TCRdb holds only in-frame clones, not every one. The repertoire holds about 260,000 clones, with more than 90% as singletons. The chain recombines TRBV25-1 with TRBJ2-7; TRBD2 matches 8 bases. This sequence was found in a person aged 18 to 30 with COVID-19, enrolled during active disease. Sequenced: peripheral blood. The DNA for the CDR3 is TGTGCCAGCAGTGAAACTAGCGGATCCTACGAGCAGTACTTC. Translated: CASSETSGSYEQYF.